This T cell receptor beta chain appears in the sequencing data of a study of T-cell memory formation after mild COVID-19. Broader study findings: Some clones that responded turned up in pre-infection memory, which suggests that cross-reactive memory joined in.

J lost 2 bases, V lost 4 bases, and 7 bases had no gene match. Germline V lookup: CDR1 SQVTM, CDR2 ANQGSEA. The CDR3 is 15 amino acids. Concerning this clonotype: Its specificity is not known.

One entry per CDR3 protein, called by TCRdb with MiXCR from the 5' RACE reads. The table shows under 550,000 distinct CDR3 sequences, with 15% to 20% occurring only once. Sequencing was performed on PBMCs or a T cell subset sorted from them (not recorded which). The TCR comes from an adult woman who had mild COVID-19 (a few samples of this study predate the infection). Cell type and time point are not known. The chain links TRBV29-1 to TRBJ2-3; TRBD2 matches 9 bases. The CDR3 spells CSVGLSGSPTDTQYF. CDR3 in DNA: TGCAGCGTTGGGCTTAGCGGGAGCCCCACAGATACGCAGTATTTT.